This entry lists 18 T cell receptor beta chains sequenced from one sample in a study of blood T cell repertoires in COVID-19 (dated by TCRdb to about 2020). The library was obtained by the immunoSEQ multiplex PCR assay. Drawn from immuneACCESS, this table holds only the in-frame rearrangements with V and J called that TCRdb kept. Clones are partly lost; checked studies trace under half to an unresolved V gene and leave the rest unexplained. This sample is represented by some 180,000 clones; roughly 80% of them were singletons. 11% of the sample rests with the top ten. The sequenced material came from peripheral blood. These receptors all stem from a woman aged 40 to 50 with COVID-19, enrolled during active disease.

The chain has TRBV19 and TRBJ1-2; 7 nucleotides agree with TRBD1. The CDR3 is 15 residues long. V was clipped by 5 bases and J by 5 bases; unmatched bases: 11. Germline V gene data show CDR1 as LNHDA and CDR2 as SQIVND (reference sequence). In DNA, the CDR3 is TGTGCCAGTAGTGCTCTACAGGGGAAGGGGTATGGCTACACCTTC. This codes for CASSALQGKGYGYTF.

The rearrangement uses TRBV6-2 or TRBV6-3 and TRBJ2-1; 9 nucleotides agree with TRBD1. J lost 4 bases, V lost 2 bases, and 6 bases had no gene match. CDR1 MNHEY and CDR2 SVGEGT come from the germline V gene. The CDR3 is 16 amino acids. The CDR3 bases are TGTGCCAGCAGTTACCATCGGACAGGGGCTTACAATGAGCAGTTCTTC. Its translation is CASSYHRTGAYNEQFF.

V is TRBV5-1 and J is TRBJ2-4; 11 nucleotides line up with TRBD1. Germline CDR1 and CDR2: SGHRS and YFSETQ. Trimming at V came to 7 bases and at J to 8 bases, leaving 14 bases not matched to a gene. The CDR3 has 16 residues. The CDR3: CASRGQGAGVEDIQYF. The CDR3 DNA sequence: TGCGCCAGCCGAGGACAGGGGGCAGGAGTAGAAGACATTCAGTACTTC.

The CDR3 protein is CSVRDRIYNEQFF. The CDR3 region has the DNA TGCAGCGTCCGGGACAGAATATACAATGAGCAGTTCTTC. The rearrangement joins TRBV29-1 to TRBJ2-1; 7 nucleotides agree with TRBD1. V trimming: 6 bases; J trimming: 4 bases; junction bases outside the gene matches: 6. This CDR3 comprises 13 residues. In germline, CDR1 is SQVTM, CDR2 ANQGSEA.

The chain combines TRBV19 with TRBJ1-6; TRBD1 agrees at 9 bases. V gave up 7 bases and J gave up 10 bases; unmatched junction bases: 5. CDR1 and CDR2 from the germline V gene are LNHDA and SQIVND (reference sequence). The CDR3 consists of 13 residues. The CDR3 DNA follows: TGTGCCAGTACCCTGACAGGGGGGTCACCCCTCCACTTT. Encoded protein: CASTLTGGSPLHF.

The chain is built from TRBV19 and TRBJ1-5, with a weak D call TRBD1 (5 bases). V was cut by 6 bases and J by 7 bases, with 13 bases left in between. Germline CDR1 reads LNHDA; CDR2 reads SQIVND (reference sequence). CDR3 size: 13 residues. CDR3: CASSLRGDQPQHF. The CDR3 DNA follows: TGTGCCAGTAGCTTACGGGGGGACCAGCCCCAGCATTTT.

The V call is TRBV2, the J call TRBJ1-5; tentative D call: TRBD1 (5 bases). V was pared by 5 bases and J by 0 bases, with 11 bases between. The CDR3 consists of 15 residues. Germline CDR1 reads SNHLY; CDR2 reads FYNNEI. CDR3 loop: CASSYDSHSNQPQHF. The CDR3 bases are TGTGCCAGCAGTTATGACAGTCATAGCAATCAGCCCCAGCATTTT.

The rearrangement links TRBV20-1 to TRBJ2-1; D gene unclear. V lost 4 bases and J lost 10, with 11 bases in between. The CDR3 length is 11 residues. Per germline, CDR1 DFQATT and CDR2 SNEGSKA (reference sequence). The CDR3 reads CSANIYLEQFF. In DNA, the CDR3 is TGCAGTGCTAATATTTATCTAGAGCAGTTCTTC.

This chain uses TRBV19 with TRBJ1-1; D gene ambiguous. This CDR3 spans 15 amino acids. Trimming shortened V by 3 bases and J by 0 bases, and 11 bases separated the two germline ends. Germline lookup yields CDR1 LNHDA and CDR2 SQIVND (reference sequence). CDR3 sequence reads: CASSMLGPVNTEAFF. The CDR3 nucleotides are TGTGCCAGTAGTATGTTGGGCCCGGTGAACACTGAAGCTTTCTTT.

The chain recombines TRBV4-1 with TRBJ1-2; 8 nucleotides agree with TRBD1. The CDR3 consists of 15 residues. With V trimmed by 6 bases and J by 5 bases, 11 bases remained unmatched. Germline lookup yields CDR1 MGHRA and CDR2 YSYEKL. This CDR3 reads CASRGQGEDVYGYTF. DNA for the CDR3: TGCGCCAGCAGAGGACAGGGCGAAGATGTTTATGGCTACACCTTC.

This clone appeared a single time. The rearrangement links TRBV30 to TRBJ1-6, with a weak D call TRBD1 (5 bases). Germline V gene data show CDR1 as GTSNPN and CDR2 as SVGIG (reference sequence). This CDR3 is 15 amino acids long. Trimming shortened V by 5 bases and J by 7 bases, and 18 bases separated the two germline ends. In DNA form, the CDR3 reads TGTGCCTGGGAGGAGGGACCGATTCAAAATTCACCCCTCCACTTT. This encodes CAWEEGPIQNSPLHF.

The sample holds a few counts of this clone. This rearrangement joins TRBV7-6 to TRBJ2-3; D perhaps matches TRBD1 (5 bases). CDR3 length: 16 amino acids. Germline V gene lookup returns CDR1 SGHVS and CDR2 FNYEAQ. V lost 1 base, J lost 8 bases, and 19 bases lay in between. CDR3: CASSLDQGKSLGTQYF. In DNA form, the CDR3 reads TGTGCCAGCAGCTTAGATCAGGGAAAATCACTGGGTACGCAGTATTTT.

The chain uses TRBV27 and TRBJ1-5; no reliable D call. The V gene lost 3 bases and the J gene lost 7 bases, with 13 bases spanning the gap. CDR1 MNHEY and CDR2 SMNVEV come from the germline V gene (reference sequence). The CDR3 length is 14 residues. The CDR3 DNA sequence: TGTGCCAGCAGTTTTGCCGACTCACGGCAGCCCCAGCATTTT. Translated: CASSFADSRQPQHF.

This chain joins TRBV28 and TRBJ2-1, with 13 bases aligning to TRBD2. The germline V gene encodes CDR1 MDHEN and CDR2 SYDVKM. The CDR3 runs to 22 residues. V trimming: 2 bases; J trimming: 2 bases; junction bases outside the gene matches: 18. CDR3: CASSLRGWTRTSGGDPYNEQFF. The CDR3 DNA sequence: TGTGCCAGCAGTTTAAGGGGATGGACTCGGACTAGCGGGGGTGATCCCTACAATGAGCAGTTCTTC. The whole variable domain, remainder taken from reference TRBV28 and TRBJ2-1, is DVKVTQSSRYLVKRTGEKVFLECVQDMDHENMFWYRQDPGLGLRLIYFSYDVKMKEKGDIPEGYSVSREKKERFSLILESASTNQTSMYLCASSLRGWTRTSGGDPYNEQFFGPGTRLTVL.

The CDR3 is CASGRYEQYF. The CDR3 DNA is TGTGCCAGCGGGCGATACGAGCAGTACTTC. This rearrangement joins TRBV28 to TRBJ2-7, with D uncertain. CDR3 size: 10 residues. The germline V gene encodes CDR1 MDHEN and CDR2 SYDVKM. V gave up 8 bases and J gave up 4 bases, with 6 bases separating them.

The chain joins TRBV14 to TRBJ2-1; D might be TRBD2 (6 bases). The CDR3 runs 19 residues. The V gene lost 0 bases and the J gene lost 4 bases, with 22 bases spanning the gap. CDR1 is SGHDN and CDR2 is FVKESK in the germline V gene. This chain's CDR3 is CASSQEVWLAGPGYNEQFF. CDR3 nucleotides: TGTGCCAGCAGCCAAGAAGTATGGTTGGCGGGACCTGGGTACAATGAGCAGTTCTTC.

A remark on this clone: In the same sample, other DNA sequences code for this CDR3. J is TRBJ2-3 and V is TRBV12-3 or TRBV12-4; no firm D call. The CDR3 sequence is 11 residues long. The V and J ends lost 8 bases and 6 bases respectively, with 9 bases between them. The CDR3 reads CASSPRDTQYF. Here the CDR3 DNA reads TGTGCCAGCTCACCCAGGGATACGCAGTATTTT.

There are many counts of this clone. This chain uses TRBV9 with TRBJ1-6; TRBD1 matches 11 bases. The CDR3 runs to 15 residues. The V and J ends lost 4 bases and 9 bases, in that order; junction bases with no gene match: 6. Germline V gives CDR1 SGDLS, CDR2 YYNGEE. The CDR3 here is CASSSGQGVSSPLHF. CDR3 bases: TGTGCCAGCAGCTCGGGACAGGGGGTGAGTTCACCCCTCCACTTT.